Given below is one TCR beta chain in context. The antigen it binds to is not known. No base quality information exists; no much larger clone differs at one position. The source of the sample is a study of blood T cells in healthy people across ages (dated by TCRdb to 2014 to 2015). Background on the whole study: In model experiments, roughly one uniquely barcoded TCR beta cDNA molecule per two T cells was captured by template switching. The study measured age-related changes in TCR beta repertoire diversity using deep sequencing normalized with unique cDNA molecular identifiers. Donors were grouped into four age groups: young (average roughly 15 years), middle-aged (39), aged (around 56) and long-lived (just over 80). To avoid experimental bias, donors of different ages were spread randomly across the sequencing lanes. The study analyzed two additional independent replicas of 1 million unique cDNA reads from the same blood draw for two donors, one aged 18 to 30 and one aged 80 or older.

Findings and caveats that apply to the study as a whole: Observed TCR beta diversity per million T cells fell roughly linearly with age, and a significant reduction was already apparent by age roughly 40. Compared with the aged group, more naive CD4+ T cells, fewer expanded clones and increased TCR diversity were shown by the long-lived group, suggesting age selection. A strong correlation was found between observed TCR beta diversity and the percentage of naive T cells measured by flow cytometry. Because profiling used bulk unsorted PBMCs, naive and antigen-experienced compartments could not be compared conclusively. Estimates of total diversity from one million sequenced T cells were regarded as lower bounds and underestimates. The CMV infection status of donors was not known, potentially confounding age-related changes in expanded clonotypes.

Donors were 39 systemically healthy Caucasian individuals from Russia aged roughly 6 to 95 years. Each donor gave 8 to 10 milliliters of peripheral blood, collected into EDTA-treated Vacutainer tubes. Ficoll-Paque density-gradient centrifugation was used to isolate PBMCs, with at least 6.5 million obtained per sample. Total RNA, at least 6 micrograms per sample, was extracted from PBMCs with Trizol reagent. The percentages of naive CD45RAhigh/CD27high T cells were determined by flow cytometry on a PBMC aliquot from every donor. The library was built by means of 5' RACE. Sequencing took place on an Illumina HiSeq 2500. A second PCR of 7 to 11 cycles was performed with a sample-barcoded 5' primer and a J-beta primer mix. Each TCR beta cDNA molecule received a unique molecular identifier from a template-switch 5' adaptor carrying 12 random nucleotides. Each sample yielded at least 2.5 million CDR3-containing paired-end reads. First-strand cDNA was synthesized from all RNA with the Mint cDNA synthesis kit, primed by a TRBC-specific oligonucleotide. After uracil-DNA glycosylase treatment, a first 18-cycle PCR used universal primers M1SS and BC2_uni_R on all cDNA. The authors processed their data as follows. For normalization, 1 million high-quality reads, each with a distinct molecular identifier, were randomly selected from each sample. Reads sharing molecular identifiers were discarded rather than binned into consensus sequences. MiTCR, with a Q25 quality threshold and the strictest error-elimination algorithm, was used for CDR3 identification, clonotype clustering and error correction. A nonparametric unseen species model with Euler transformation was used to estimate a lower bound on total TCR beta diversity. Using fastp at Q25 and MiXCR, TCRdb reprocessed the public reads and kept productive beta chains. Identical CDR3 proteins give one entry, which carries the most common genes and DNA. TCRdb, rather than the study authors, made the V and J calls. The sample profile shows about 630,000 distinct CDR3 sequences; roughly 21% of them were found once. The ten largest make up about 3.6% of the sample.

V loses 6 bases at its end and J loses 0 bases; junction bases beyond the gene matches: 4. The CDR3 runs 14 amino acids, cysteine and phenylalanine included. Of all the DNA, just the CDR3 is kept, 42 bases in frame from base 1. From the germline V gene (reference sequence), CDR1 is DFQATT and CDR2 is SNEGSKA. Here the chain combines TRBV20-1 and TRBJ2-1, with 8 bases aligning to TRBD2. Sequencing used blood. This receptor was obtained from a man between 65 and 85 years old in good health. CDR3 reads: CSAKAGASYNEQFF. The nucleotide sequence is TGCAGTGCAAAAGCGGGAGCCTCCTACAATGAGCAGTTCTTC.